This note documents a single T cell receptor (beta chain) sequence. This CDR3 region has 15 residues. Looked up from germline, CDR1 is SEHNR and CDR2 is FQNEAQ (reference sequence). Trimming pared 7 bases from V and 4 bases from J, leaving 19 bases between. The data belong to a study of CD8 T cells in Susac syndrome. Random hexamers served to reverse transcribe roughly 0.45 to 1 ug RNA. TCRdb ran MiXCR on the immunoSEQ multiplex PCR reads and lists one entry per CDR3 protein. The sample holds approximately 54,000 distinct CDR3 sequences; 85% to 95% are singletons and the top ten take roughly 0.79%. Material: CD8+ T cells from PBMCs. The sequence derives from a human donor with Susac syndrome. This chain joins TRBV7-9 and TRBJ1-1; tentative D call: TRBD1 (5 bases). CDR3 DNA: TGTGCCAGCACTCGGCTCCAGGGAAGGGGCACTGAAGCTTTCTTT. Protein sequence: CASTRLQGRGTEAFF.